One and the same sample provided the 5 T cell receptor beta chains below, sequenced in a study of identical twins. TCRdb re-called the 5' RACE reads with MiXCR, one entry per CDR3 protein. The sample includes some 900,000 distinct CDR3 sequences, approximately 13% of them seen just once. These data were also reused for a study on yellow fever vaccine responses in identical twins.

Sequenced sample: PBMCs. These TCRs come from a woman in her late teens or twenties in good health.

This rearrangement joins TRBV12-3 or TRBV12-4 to TRBJ2-1, with D hard to call. The ends were cut back, 6 bases at V and 8 bases at J, with 11 bases in the middle. The CDR3 has 12 amino acids. CDR3 sequence reads: CASSPRTDEQFF. The CDR3 nucleotides read TGTGCCAGCAGCCCCCGCACCGATGAGCAGTTCTTC.

V gene TRBV5-1 combines with J gene TRBJ1-1; tentative D call: TRBD1 (5 bases). The CDR3 has 14 residues. Germline V gene sequence: CDR1 SGHRS, CDR2 YFSETQ. V lost 0 bases and J 3 bases, leaving 9 bases between the germline ends. The CDR3 region is CASSLVGQDTEAFF. CDR3 sequence (DNA): TGCGCCAGCAGCTTGGTAGGACAAGACACTGAAGCTTTCTTT.

This clonotype appeared a few times. DNA for the CDR3: TGTGCCAGCAGTTTTTTGGCTAGCGCCTACAATGAGCAGTTCTTC. Residues: CASSFLASAYNEQFF. The chain uses TRBV12-3 or TRBV12-4 and TRBJ2-1; D may be TRBD2 (6 bases). CDR3 size: 15 residues. Trimming took 3 bases from V and 2 from J, leaving 11 bases between them.

The chain is built from TRBV6-5 and TRBJ2-5; D unclear. Trimming took 2 bases from V and 4 from J, leaving 11 bases between them. The CDR3 loop spans 14 amino acids. Per the germline V gene, CDR1 is MNHEY and CDR2 is SVGAGI. In DNA form, the CDR3 reads TGTGCCAGCAGTTACCGAGGAAAACGAGAGACCCAGTACTTC. Its protein is CASSYRGKRETQYF.

This clonotype was seen ten or more times. The gene calls are TRBV7-9 and TRBJ2-2; D not resolved. Trimming took off 1 base at V and 6 bases at J, with 6 bases between the two ends. The germline V gene encodes CDR1 SEHNR and CDR2 FQNEAQ (reference sequence). The length of the CDR3 is 13 residues. CDR3 DNA: TGTGCCAGCAGCTTAGTGTCTCCCGGGGAGCTGTTTTTT. Protein: CASSLVSPGELFF.